These T cell receptor beta chains were read from a single sample in a study of blood T cell repertoires in COVID-19. Produced via immunoSEQ multiplex PCR; TCRdb's table is partial and in-frame only. The table has 20,000 to 25,000 clones, approximately 90% seen once. The sample consisted of peripheral blood. The receptors come from a human donor with active COVID-19. The donor label of this sample is uncertain. Both conserved end residues are trimmed from each CDR3. A D gene is named only where the DNA matches it firmly.

V gene: TRBV27
J gene: TRBJ1-6
D gene: .
CDR3 protein: ASSVQGLGFSPLH

V gene: TRBV5-1
J gene: TRBJ2-7
D gene: TRBD2
CDR3 protein: ASSLGGLATYYEQY

V gene: TRBV11-1
J gene: TRBJ2-1
D gene: TRBD2
CDR3 protein: ASSPAGVGFGEQF

V gene: TRBV5-4
J gene: TRBJ2-7
D gene: .
CDR3 protein: ASSRGSGIDSYEQY

V gene: TRBV6-5
J gene: TRBJ1-2
D gene: TRBD1
CDR3 protein: ASSPTSTGDPGYT

V gene: TRBV10-1
J gene: TRBJ1-2
D gene: TRBD1
CDR3 protein: ASIEGFRDRGGYGYT

V gene: TRBV29-1
J gene: TRBJ1-1
D gene: .
CDR3 protein: SVEGAIDRNTEAF

V gene: TRBV3-1/TRBV3-2
J gene: TRBJ1-1
D gene: TRBD1
CDR3 protein: ASSPRQGSPEAF

V gene: TRBV10-1
J gene: TRBJ2-1
D gene: TRBD2
CDR3 protein: ASSESGAGGLNEQF

V gene: TRBV7-9
J gene: TRBJ2-5
D gene: .
CDR3 protein: ASSIRGETQY

V gene: TRBV7-2
J gene: TRBJ2-7
D gene: .
CDR3 protein: ASSRGEIAPQY

V gene: TRBV7-2
J gene: TRBJ2-7
D gene: .
CDR3 protein: ASSLRSPNEQY

V gene: TRBV11-3
J gene: TRBJ1-1
D gene: .
CDR3 protein: ASSLGRGNTEAF

V gene: TRBV10-3
J gene: TRBJ1-6
D gene: .
CDR3 protein: AISTGPGAPLH

V gene: TRBV18
J gene: TRBJ1-3
D gene: .
CDR3 protein: ASSPRGGPGNTIY

V gene: TRBV27
J gene: TRBJ1-4
D gene: .
CDR3 protein: ASSLSQGPPNEKLF

V gene: TRBV18
J gene: TRBJ1-5
D gene: TRBD1
CDR3 protein: ASSPGTGDNQPQH

V gene: TRBV9
J gene: TRBJ2-7
D gene: .
CDR3 protein: ASSVDPSRSYEQY

V gene: TRBV6-5
J gene: TRBJ2-2
D gene: .
CDR3 protein: ASSYSVVRGTGELF

V gene: TRBV20-1
J gene: TRBJ1-2
D gene: .
CDR3 protein: SAMVGHT

V gene: TRBV4-1
J gene: TRBJ2-7
D gene: TRBD2
CDR3 protein: ASSQPSGGSYEQY

V gene: TRBV7-9
J gene: TRBJ2-7
D gene: .
CDR3 protein: ASSLGHTTGEQY

V gene: TRBV9
J gene: TRBJ2-1
D gene: TRBD2
CDR3 protein: ASSVSGGANHNEQF

V gene: TRBV5-1
J gene: TRBJ2-1
D gene: .
CDR3 protein: ASVGPGTGGEQF

V gene: TRBV6-6
J gene: TRBJ1-6
D gene: .
CDR3 protein: ASSYQEDNSPLH

V gene: TRBV11-2
J gene: TRBJ2-2
D gene: TRBD1
CDR3 protein: ASSPGGASTGELF

V gene: TRBV9
J gene: TRBJ1-4
D gene: TRBD1
CDR3 protein: ASSARPLDRADEKLF

V gene: TRBV7-9
J gene: TRBJ2-5
D gene: TRBD2
CDR3 protein: ASFEAGDQETQY

V gene: TRBV7-2
J gene: TRBJ2-1
D gene: .
CDR3 protein: ASSLAHNNEQF

V gene: TRBV20-1
J gene: TRBJ2-7
D gene: TRBD2
CDR3 protein: SASMIASGRYEQY

V gene: TRBV3-1/TRBV3-2
J gene: TRBJ2-3
D gene: TRBD2
CDR3 protein: ASSHRVGLAHPTDTQY

V gene: TRBV4-2
J gene: TRBJ2-7
D gene: TRBD2
CDR3 protein: ASSQALAGQPYEQY

V gene: TRBV27
J gene: TRBJ2-6
D gene: .
CDR3 protein: ASSPAGVGANVLT

V gene: TRBV28
J gene: TRBJ1-1
D gene: TRBD1
CDR3 protein: ASSLGGQGAVAF

V gene: TRBV7-3
J gene: TRBJ2-1
D gene: .
CDR3 protein: ASGQGNEQF

V gene: TRBV29-1
J gene: TRBJ2-5
D gene: .
CDR3 protein: SVLDPSVGETQY

V gene: TRBV28
J gene: TRBJ2-7
D gene: TRBD1
CDR3 protein: ASGLTGGSGEQY

V gene: TRBV9
J gene: TRBJ2-1
D gene: TRBD2
CDR3 protein: ASSVLAGVLYNEQF

V gene: TRBV9
J gene: TRBJ2-7
D gene: .
CDR3 protein: ASSVGQFMDEQY

V gene: TRBV3-1/TRBV3-2
J gene: TRBJ1-4
D gene: .
CDR3 protein: ASSNSYSPNEKLF

V gene: TRBV28
J gene: TRBJ1-1
D gene: TRBD1
CDR3 protein: ASSLVDRAINTEAF